The 18 T cell receptor beta chains presented below share a single source sample, sequenced in a study of T-cell reconstitution after alpha-beta-depleted transplantation in children. For TCRbeta, the library was prepared with unique molecular identifiers. TCRdb reprocessed the PCR reads with MiXCR, giving one entry per CDR3 protein. The sample lists some 600,000 distinct CDR3 sequences, approximately 16% occurring once. The sample was PBMCs from the stem cell graft donor, taken from the stem cell graft. These receptors were collected from a human donor who donated a stem cell graft to a child with acute myeloid leukemia.

This clonotype was found a few times. The V call is TRBV6-5, the J call TRBJ1-2, with 7 nucleotides matching TRBD1. The CDR3 covers 15 residues. Germline V gives CDR1 MNHEY, CDR2 SVGAGI. The trim removed 2 bases at V and 4 bases at J, leaving 7 bases unmatched. The CDR3 reads CASSYARGVSYGYTF. In nucleotides, the CDR3 is TGTGCCAGCAGTTACGCCAGGGGGGTGAGCTATGGCTACACCTTC.

This clonotype was observed many times. V gene TRBV6-5 combines with J gene TRBJ1-4; the D gene is possibly TRBD1 (5 bases). The V and J ends lost 0 bases and 1 base respectively, with 9 bases between them. CDR1 is MNHEY, CDR2 SVGAGI, per germline. The CDR3 loop spans 16 amino acids. CDR3 coding DNA: TGTGCCAGCAGTTACTCTATTCAGGGAACTAATGAAAAACTGTTTTTT. It translates to CASSYSIQGTNEKLFF.

This clonotype has a handful of counts. DNA of the CDR3: TGTGCCAGCATTAACTCCCAGTACTTC. Its translation is CASINSQYF. V and J are TRBV9 and TRBJ2-5, with D uncertain. The CDR3 extends over 9 amino acids. V was trimmed by 6 bases and J by 9 bases, leaving 6 bases between them. From germline, CDR1 is SGDLS and CDR2 YYNGEE.

This chain uses TRBV11-2 with TRBJ2-2; 7 bases map to TRBD2. This CDR3 is 15 amino acids long. After removal of 1 base from V and 6 bases from J, the junction contained 5 bases not matched to a gene. The germline gives CDR1 SGHAT, CDR2 FQNNGV. In nucleotides, the CDR3 is TGTGCCAGCAGCTTAGGCAAGGCGGGGGCCGGGGAGCTGTTTTTT. Its protein product is CASSLGKAGAGELFF.

This clonotype was seen a handful of times. The rearrangement joins TRBV25-1 to TRBJ1-1; a weak D match, TRBD1 (6 bases). Germline V lookup: CDR1 MGHDK, CDR2 SYGVNS. V was shortened by 1 base and J by 4 bases, with 13 bases between the two germline ends. The CDR3 extends over 15 amino acids. In nucleotides, the CDR3 is TGTGCCAGCAGTGAATCGGGGACCAGGGGCACTGAAGCTTTCTTT. This codes for CASSESGTRGTEAFF.

The sample holds many counts of this clonotype. This chain uses TRBV7-9 with TRBJ2-1; weak D call: TRBD2 (6 bases). Trimming took off 2 bases at V and 2 bases at J, with 10 bases between the two ends. The germline gives CDR1 SEHNR, CDR2 FQNEAQ (reference sequence). This CDR3 contains 15 residues. The CDR3 bases are TGTGCCAGCAGCTTATTTAGCGGACCCTACAATGAGCAGTTCTTC. Translation gives CASSLFSGPYNEQFF.

Many counts were recorded for this clonotype. This chain's CDR3 is CASSYVGQGFPLFYSPLHF. The CDR3 DNA follows: TGTGCCAGCAGTTACGTGGGACAGGGGTTCCCCCTCTTTTATTCACCCCTCCACTTT. This rearrangement joins TRBV6-5 to TRBJ1-6, with 10 bases identical to TRBD1. The length of the CDR3 is 19 residues. V shed 2 bases, J shed 8 bases, and the junction held 15 bases outside the gene matches. Germline V CDR1 and CDR2: MNHEY, SVGAGI.

This clonotype was recorded many times. The chain recombines TRBV29-1 with TRBJ2-1; 11 bases align to TRBD2. V shed 7 bases and J 4 bases; nucleotides not matched to a gene: 6. The CDR3 is 14 amino acids. The germline V gene has CDR1 SQVTM and CDR2 ANQGSEA. CDR3 sequence reads: CSADTSGGYNEQFF. For the CDR3, the DNA is TGCAGCGCCGACACTAGCGGGGGTTACAATGAGCAGTTCTTC.

The chain joins TRBV11-1 to TRBJ2-1; D remains unclear. The germline V gene has CDR1 SGHAT and CDR2 FQDESV (reference sequence). V lost 1 base and J 3 bases, leaving 10 bases between the germline ends. The CDR3 runs to 15 residues. DNA of the CDR3: TGTGCCAGCAGCTTAGAGGAGACGAGCTACAATGAGCAGTTCTTC. This translates into CASSLEETSYNEQFF.

This clonotype came up many times. The rearrangement joins TRBV6-5 to TRBJ2-1; unclear D gene. The germline V and J ends were trimmed by 2 bases and 0 bases, with 8 bases remaining between them. This CDR3 comprises 15 residues. Per the germline V gene, CDR1 is MNHEY and CDR2 is SVGAGI. The CDR3 DNA reads TGTGCCAGCAGTTACGGCAGTAGCTCCTACAATGAGCAGTTCTTC. Translation gives CASSYGSSSYNEQFF.

This clonotype showed up many times. The rearrangement joins TRBV29-1 to TRBJ1-3; D not resolved. Germline-derived CDR1 and CDR2 are SQVTM and ANQGSEA. Trimming left V 2 bases short and J 2 bases short, with 10 bases between. The CDR3 covers 14 residues. CDR3 bases: TGCAGCGTTGAAAGTGGGGAGGCTGGAAACACCATATATTTT. Its translation: CSVESGEAGNTIYF.

This clonotype was recorded at least ten times. V usage is TRBV20-1 and J usage is TRBJ2-1; the D is unclear. The CDR3 is made up of 16 amino acids. The germline V and J ends were trimmed by 5 bases and 0 bases, with 17 bases remaining between them. The germline V gene encodes CDR1 DFQATT and CDR2 SNEGSKA (reference sequence). The CDR3, as DNA: TGCAGTGCTGCCATCCCCCTAGTCAGCTCCTACAATGAGCAGTTCTTC. This codes for CSAAIPLVSSYNEQFF.

This clonotype was picked up a small number of times. The chain has TRBV7-2 and TRBJ2-5, with D perhaps matching TRBD1 (5 bases). The V gene lost 1 base and the J gene lost 4 bases, with 16 bases spanning the gap. This CDR3 has 16 residues. CDR1 is SGHTA and CDR2 is FQGNSA in the germline V gene. CDR3 in DNA: TGTGCCAGCAGCTTAGTGCGACAGAGGATGGGAGAGACCCAGTACTTC. This codes for CASSLVRQRMGETQYF.

The J gene is TRBJ1-1, the V gene TRBV28, with D perhaps TRBD1 (5 bases). Trimming took 2 bases from V and 1 from J, leaving 11 bases between them. This CDR3 is built from 15 residues. Germline-derived CDR1 and CDR2 are MDHEN and SYDVKM. CDR3 in DNA: TGTGCCAGCAGTTTACGGACACGGAGGAACACTGAAGCTTTCTTT. As protein: CASSLRTRRNTEAFF.

Points on this clonotype: A much more abundant neighbour one base away suggests this may be a read error. V is TRBV20-1 and J is TRBJ1-5; unclear D gene. Trimming took off 6 bases at V and 5 bases at J, with 14 bases between the two ends. The CDR3 totals 13 residues. Germline CDR1 and CDR2: DFQATT and SNEGSKA (reference sequence). The CDR3 coding sequence is TGCAGTGCCCCCCGGCCGCCAGATCAGCCCCAGCATTTT. Its protein is CSAPRPPDQPQHF.

The rearrangement joins TRBV20-1 to TRBJ2-3; no reliable D call. This CDR3 spans 13 amino acids. V lost 6 bases and J 8 bases, leaving 18 bases between the germline ends. Germline CDR1 reads DFQATT; CDR2 reads SNEGSKA (reference sequence). The CDR3 spells CSAVAQTQVTQYF. CDR3 DNA sequence: TGCAGTGCCGTCGCCCAGACCCAGGTTACGCAGTATTTT.

V usage is TRBV12-3 or TRBV12-4 and J usage is TRBJ1-6; D gene ambiguous. This CDR3 contains 15 residues. Trimming shortened V by 7 bases and J by 8 bases, and 18 bases separated the two germline ends. The CDR3 region is CASTSRAPNYSPLHF. The CDR3 DNA sequence: TGTGCCAGCACCTCACGGGCGCCCAACTATTCACCCCTCCACTTT.

In this sample, this clonotype turned up many times. The chain combines TRBV20-1 with TRBJ2-3; 9 bases agree with TRBD2. Unmatched junction bases numbered 4, after V lost 0 bases and J lost 3 bases. The germline gives CDR1 DFQATT, CDR2 SNEGSKA (reference sequence). The CDR3 spans 15 residues. CDR3 nucleotides: TGCAGTGCTAGAGATCCAGCGGGGGGAACAGATACGCAGTATTTT. Translated, it gives CSARDPAGGTDTQYF.